The clone carrying this T cell receptor (beta chain) was observed a few times. Its antigen is not identified. The data originate from a study of molecular identifiers for immune sequencing clone quantification. Broader study findings: It was shown that clones above 20 RNA copies held over 98% of effector molecules, but under 1% in naive cells. Underestimated sizes of highly expanded clones could result from identical TCR molecules that share a barcode.

Previously described methods and listed TCR primers were employed for the bulk TCR libraries. TCRdb used MiXCR to reprocess the PCR reads, holding one entry per CDR3 protein. The sample lists approximately 320,000 distinct CDR3 sequences, about 23% occurring once. CD8+CD4-CCR7+CD45RA+ cells were sorted as naive CD8 T cells. The V and J ends lost 1 base and 4 bases respectively, with 22 bases between them. The length of the CDR3 is 17 residues. In germline, CDR1 is DFQATT, CDR2 SNEGSKA (reference sequence). The receptor comes from a human donor in good health. Some libraries in this study had Jurkat cell RNA spiked in. The chain recombines TRBV20-1 with TRBJ1-2; D unclear. The sequencing input was naive CD8+ T cells from blood, with Jurkat cell RNA spiked in. Noted subset: FACS-sorted CD8+CD4-CCR7+CD45RA+ naive T cells. The CDR3: CSARGAYELLVVYGYTF. CDR3 DNA: TGCAGTGCTAGAGGCGCGTATGAGCTCCTGGTCGTCTATGGCTACACCTTC.